Listed below are T cell receptor beta chains from one sample, sequenced in a study of CD8 T cells in ankylosing spondylitis. TCRdb redid the calling of the 5' RACE reads with MiXCR, one entry per CDR3 protein. The table records around 430,000 distinct CDR3 sequences, under 20% of them present only once. The sequencing sample was made of blood, either unsorted or a sorted T cell fraction (not recorded which). These receptors were obtained from a male donor with ankylosing spondylitis. Both conserved end residues are part of each CDR3. The order of the fields is J gene, D gene, V gene, clone size, CDR3 protein, CDR3 DNA. A D gene is named only where the DNA matches it firmly. Size tells how often a clone was seen (once, few, many) or the class of an expanded clone, and some rows leave it out.

J gene: TRBJ1-1; D gene: NA; V gene: TRBV20-1; clone size: NA; CDR3 protein: CSAPRGGWTEAFF; CDR3 DNA: TGCAGTGCTCCCCGGGGGGGATGGACTGAAGCTTTCTTT
J gene: TRBJ2-5; D gene: TRBD1; V gene: TRBV20-1; clone size: NA; CDR3 protein: CSAYKPGQQETQYF; CDR3 DNA: TGCAGTGCCTATAAACCGGGACAGCAAGAGACCCAGTACTTC
J gene: TRBJ1-1; D gene: NA; V gene: TRBV15; clone size: many; CDR3 protein: CATSRDPGQKESEAFF; CDR3 DNA: TGTGCCACCAGCAGAGATCCGGGGCAGAAAGAAAGTGAAGCTTTCTTT
J gene: TRBJ2-2; D gene: NA; V gene: TRBV7-3; clone size: NA; CDR3 protein: CASSLGHLTGELFF; CDR3 DNA: TGTGCCAGCAGCTTGGGACACCTAACCGGGGAGCTGTTTTTT
J gene: TRBJ1-6; D gene: NA; V gene: TRBV25-1; clone size: few; CDR3 protein: CASSEYHGGDSPLHF; CDR3 DNA: TGTGCCAGCAGTGAATATCATGGGGGGGATTCACCCCTCCACTTT
J gene: TRBJ2-6; D gene: NA; V gene: TRBV18; clone size: few; CDR3 protein: CASSARQRSGANVLTF; CDR3 DNA: TGTGCCAGCTCGGCAAGACAGCGTTCTGGGGCCAACGTCCTGACTTTC
J gene: TRBJ2-3; D gene: NA; V gene: TRBV20-1; clone size: once; CDR3 protein: CSASYGADTQYF; CDR3 DNA: TGCAGTGCTAGTTACGGGGCCGATACGCAGTATTTT
J gene: TRBJ2-3; D gene: NA; V gene: TRBV7-9; clone size: NA; CDR3 protein: CASSLGGRSADTQYF; CDR3 DNA: TGTGCCAGCAGCCTGGGGGGGCGCAGCGCAGATACGCAGTATTTT
J gene: TRBJ2-3; D gene: TRBD1; V gene: TRBV7-8; clone size: many; CDR3 protein: CASARQGVPDTQYF; CDR3 DNA: TGTGCCAGCGCTCGACAGGGGGTTCCAGATACGCAGTATTTT
J gene: TRBJ2-3; D gene: NA; V gene: TRBV12-3/TRBV12-4; clone size: many; CDR3 protein: CASSLASYYGPSTDTQYF; CDR3 DNA: TGTGCCAGCAGTTTAGCTTCCTATTACGGGCCCAGCACAGATACGCAGTATTTT
J gene: TRBJ1-2; D gene: TRBD1; V gene: TRBV6-1; clone size: few; CDR3 protein: CASSEGQGVRGYGYTF; CDR3 DNA: TGTGCCAGCAGTGAGGGACAGGGAGTAAGGGGCTATGGCTACACCTTC
J gene: TRBJ1-2; D gene: TRBD1; V gene: TRBV6-1; clone size: few; CDR3 protein: CASRTGLGYGYTF; CDR3 DNA: TGTGCCAGCAGGACAGGGTTGGGCTATGGCTACACCTTC
J gene: TRBJ1-3; D gene: NA; V gene: TRBV7-2; clone size: few; CDR3 protein: CASSPTKPGNTIYF; CDR3 DNA: TGTGCCAGCAGCCCAACCAAACCTGGAAACACCATATATTTT
J gene: TRBJ1-2; D gene: NA; V gene: TRBV10-1; clone size: many; CDR3 protein: CASSAMAGYGYTF; CDR3 DNA: TGCGCCAGCTCGGCCATGGCAGGCTATGGCTACACCTTC
J gene: TRBJ1-1; D gene: NA; V gene: TRBV10-2; clone size: few; CDR3 protein: CASSDTPGVNTEAFF; CDR3 DNA: TGCGCCAGCAGTGACACCCCAGGGGTGAACACTGAAGCTTTCTTT
J gene: TRBJ1-2; D gene: NA; V gene: TRBV11-2; clone size: NA; CDR3 protein: CASSFARDYGYTF; CDR3 DNA: TGTGCCAGCAGCTTCGCCCGTGACTATGGCTACACCTTC
J gene: TRBJ2-3; D gene: TRBD2; V gene: TRBV9; clone size: NA; CDR3 protein: CASSPRTSGVTQYF; CDR3 DNA: TGTGCCAGCAGCCCACGGACTAGCGGGGTTACGCAGTATTTT
J gene: TRBJ1-4; D gene: NA; V gene: TRBV5-1; clone size: few; CDR3 protein: CASSLVGQSKLFF; CDR3 DNA: TGCGCCAGCAGCTTGGTTGGGCAGTCGAAACTGTTTTTT
J gene: TRBJ2-7; D gene: TRBD1; V gene: TRBV5-1; clone size: many; CDR3 protein: CASSRDRGLYEQYF; CDR3 DNA: TGCGCCAGCAGCAGGGACAGGGGGCTCTACGAGCAGTACTTC
J gene: TRBJ2-1; D gene: NA; V gene: TRBV3-1; clone size: NA; CDR3 protein: CASSQENRVNEQFF; CDR3 DNA: TGTGCCAGCAGCCAGGAAAACAGGGTCAATGAGCAGTTCTTC
J gene: TRBJ2-2; D gene: TRBD1; V gene: TRBV12-3/TRBV12-4; clone size: few; CDR3 protein: CAFRVTGIITGELFF; CDR3 DNA: TGTGCCTTTAGGGTGACAGGGATAATCACCGGGGAGCTGTTTTTT
J gene: TRBJ2-3; D gene: TRBD2; V gene: TRBV7-8; clone size: NA; CDR3 protein: CASSSSGGIDTQYF; CDR3 DNA: TGTGCCAGCAGCTCTAGCGGGGGTATAGATACGCAGTATTTT
J gene: TRBJ2-2; D gene: NA; V gene: TRBV4-3; clone size: many; CDR3 protein: CASSQNRVKDTGELFF; CDR3 DNA: TGCGCCAGCAGCCAGAACAGGGTCAAGGACACCGGGGAGCTGTTTTTT
J gene: TRBJ2-3; D gene: NA; V gene: TRBV11-2; clone size: few; CDR3 protein: CASSEASYTDTQYF; CDR3 DNA: TGTGCCAGCAGCGAGGCTAGTTACACAGATACGCAGTATTTT
J gene: TRBJ2-7; D gene: TRBD2; V gene: TRBV20-1; clone size: NA; CDR3 protein: CSARDLWTSGGNEQYF; CDR3 DNA: TGCAGTGCTAGAGATCTTTGGACTAGCGGGGGGAACGAGCAGTACTTC
J gene: TRBJ1-5; D gene: TRBD1; V gene: TRBV5-1; clone size: many; CDR3 protein: CASSLGTGGNQPQHF; CDR3 DNA: TGCGCCAGCAGCTTGGGTACAGGGGGGAATCAGCCCCAGCATTTT
J gene: TRBJ2-2; D gene: TRBD1; V gene: TRBV9; clone size: NA; CDR3 protein: CASSVSGGDTGELFF; CDR3 DNA: TGTGCCAGCAGCGTATCAGGGGGCGACACCGGGGAGCTGTTTTTT
J gene: TRBJ1-5; D gene: TRBD1; V gene: TRBV12-3/TRBV12-4; clone size: many; CDR3 protein: CASSLDTGGAGQPQHF; CDR3 DNA: TGTGCCAGCAGCCTAGATACAGGGGGCGCGGGTCAGCCCCAGCATTTT
J gene: TRBJ1-1; D gene: TRBD1; V gene: TRBV5-1; clone size: NA; CDR3 protein: CASSTTGAPMNTEAFF; CDR3 DNA: TGCGCCAGCAGCACTACAGGGGCCCCCATGAACACTGAAGCTTTCTTT
J gene: TRBJ2-1; D gene: TRBD2; V gene: TRBV12-3/TRBV12-4; clone size: NA; CDR3 protein: CTSSFPLGLAGPSNEQFF; CDR3 DNA: TGTACCAGCAGTTTTCCCCTGGGGCTAGCGGGGCCGAGTAATGAGCAGTTCTTC
J gene: TRBJ1-6; D gene: TRBD1; V gene: TRBV6-1; clone size: NA; CDR3 protein: CATYKETGATSPLHF; CDR3 DNA: TGTGCCACCTACAAAGAGACAGGGGCGACTTCACCCCTCCACTTT
J gene: TRBJ2-3; D gene: TRBD1; V gene: TRBV20-1; clone size: NA; CDR3 protein: CSALPGTGGYTQYF; CDR3 DNA: TGCAGTGCCCTCCCCGGGACAGGAGGTTATACGCAGTATTTT
J gene: TRBJ1-2; D gene: NA; V gene: TRBV20-1; clone size: NA; CDR3 protein: CGRGDLSGYTF; CDR3 DNA: TGCGGTCGGGGGGACCTCTCTGGCTACACCTTC
J gene: TRBJ2-3; D gene: TRBD1; V gene: TRBV12-3/TRBV12-4; clone size: few; CDR3 protein: CASSHNRGLGVTDTQYF; CDR3 DNA: TGTGCCAGCAGTCATAACAGGGGGCTAGGAGTCACAGATACGCAGTATTTT
J gene: TRBJ2-3; D gene: TRBD2; V gene: TRBV14; clone size: NA; CDR3 protein: CASSQAPSGTLRTDTQYF; CDR3 DNA: TGTGCCAGCAGCCAAGCTCCTAGCGGGACTCTTCGCACAGATACGCAGTATTTT
J gene: TRBJ2-2; D gene: TRBD2; V gene: TRBV7-2; clone size: few; CDR3 protein: CASSIRLAGIGELFF; CDR3 DNA: TGTGCCAGCAGCATCAGACTAGCGGGAATAGGGGAGCTGTTTTTT
J gene: TRBJ1-5; D gene: TRBD1; V gene: TRBV30; clone size: NA; CDR3 protein: CAWSGGGDQPQHF; CDR3 DNA: TGTGCCTGGAGTGGAGGGGGCGATCAGCCCCAGCATTTT
J gene: TRBJ2-1; D gene: TRBD1; V gene: TRBV20-1; clone size: NA; CDR3 protein: CRPWTGAYNEQFF; CDR3 DNA: TGCAGACCATGGACAGGTGCTTACAATGAGCAGTTCTTC
J gene: TRBJ2-5; D gene: TRBD1; V gene: TRBV4-1; clone size: NA; CDR3 protein: CASSQTGRQETQYF; CDR3 DNA: TGCGCCAGCAGCCAGACAGGGCGGCAAGAGACCCAGTACTTC
J gene: TRBJ1-4; D gene: TRBD1; V gene: TRBV7-2; clone size: few; CDR3 protein: CASSFPGGPAANEKLFF; CDR3 DNA: TGTGCCAGCAGCTTTCCAGGGGGACCAGCTGCTAATGAAAAACTGTTTTTT
J gene: TRBJ2-7; D gene: NA; V gene: TRBV13; clone size: NA; CDR3 protein: CASSRDNSYEQYF; CDR3 DNA: TGTGCCAGCAGCCGGGATAACTCCTACGAGCAGTACTTC
J gene: TRBJ1-6; D gene: TRBD1; V gene: TRBV9; clone size: NA; CDR3 protein: CASSADRVRSPLHF; CDR3 DNA: TGTGCCAGCAGCGCCGACAGGGTACGATCACCCCTCCACTTT